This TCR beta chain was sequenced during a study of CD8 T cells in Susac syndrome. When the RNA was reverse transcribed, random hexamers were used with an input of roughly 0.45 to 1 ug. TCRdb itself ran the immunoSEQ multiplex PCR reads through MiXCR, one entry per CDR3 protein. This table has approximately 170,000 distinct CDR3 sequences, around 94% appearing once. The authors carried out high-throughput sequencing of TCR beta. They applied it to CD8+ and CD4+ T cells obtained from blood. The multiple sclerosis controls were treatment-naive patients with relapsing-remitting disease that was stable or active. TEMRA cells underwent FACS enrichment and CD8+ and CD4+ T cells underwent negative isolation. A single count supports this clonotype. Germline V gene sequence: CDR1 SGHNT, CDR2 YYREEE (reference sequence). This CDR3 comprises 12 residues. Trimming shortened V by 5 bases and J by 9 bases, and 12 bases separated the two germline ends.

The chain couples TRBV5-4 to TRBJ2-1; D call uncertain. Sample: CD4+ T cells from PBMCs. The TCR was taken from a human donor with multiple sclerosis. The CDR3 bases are TGTGCCAGCAGGCTGGATTCGGGTGAGCAGTTCTTC. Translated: CASRLDSGEQFF.